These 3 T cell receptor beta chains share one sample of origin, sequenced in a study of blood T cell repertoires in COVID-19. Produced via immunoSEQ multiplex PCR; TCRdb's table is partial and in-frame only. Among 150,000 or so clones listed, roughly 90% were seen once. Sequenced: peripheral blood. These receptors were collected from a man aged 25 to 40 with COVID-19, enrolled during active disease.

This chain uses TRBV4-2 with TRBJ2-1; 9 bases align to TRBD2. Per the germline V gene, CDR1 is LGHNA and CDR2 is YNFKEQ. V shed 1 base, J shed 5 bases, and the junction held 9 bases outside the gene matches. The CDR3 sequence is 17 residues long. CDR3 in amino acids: CASSQARPSGIDNEQFF. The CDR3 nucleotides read TGTGCCAGCAGCCAAGCTAGGCCTAGCGGGATCGACAATGAGCAGTTCTTC.

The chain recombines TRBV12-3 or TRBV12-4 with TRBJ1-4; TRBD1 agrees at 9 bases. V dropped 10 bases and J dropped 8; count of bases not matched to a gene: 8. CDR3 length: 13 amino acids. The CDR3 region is CAIPDRGGEKLFF. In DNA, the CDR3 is TGTGCCATTCCGGACAGGGGTGGGGAAAAACTGTTTTTT.

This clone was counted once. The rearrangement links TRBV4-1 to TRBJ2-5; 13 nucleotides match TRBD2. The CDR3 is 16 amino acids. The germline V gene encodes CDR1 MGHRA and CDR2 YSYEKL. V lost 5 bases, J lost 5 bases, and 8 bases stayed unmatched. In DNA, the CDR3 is TGCGCCAGCAGCGTGGGACTAGCGGGGTCTTGGGAGACCCAGTACTTC. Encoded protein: CASSVGLAGSWETQYF.